This note documents a single TCR beta chain sequence. This clonotype was observed a handful of times. The antigen this receptor binds is unknown. No much larger clone exists at a distance of one base, and base qualities are not known. Ficoll-Paque density gradient centrifugation was the method used to isolate PBMCs. This sample was taken from a study of T-cell memory formation after mild COVID-19 (dated by TCRdb to the early 2020s). About the study as a whole: Most TCR sequence clusters were specific to one of the two donors. The cohort comprised two young, previously healthy adult volunteers, one female and one male. In a couple of donors, T-cell clones that expanded and contracted after mild COVID-19 were followed by sequencing TCRalpha and TCRbeta repertoires longitudinally. Beyond this particular receptor, the publication reports: The second-wave clones that peaked on day 37 were not confirmed to be SARS-CoV-2 specific. Clones contracting from day 15 to 85 had balanced CD4/CD8 phenotypes, while a second wave expanding from day 15 to 37 was biased towards CD4+. Contracting CD4+ clones were located mainly in the CM and EM memory subsets, whereas CD8+ clones were found to be enriched in EMRA. The study included only two mild cases, and larger cohorts that include severe cases with pre-infection samples were judged to be necessary. The detection of some responding clones in pre-infection memory suggests that pre-existing cross-reactive memory T cells joined the SARS-CoV-2 response.

For sequencing, an Illumina NovaSeq 6000 was employed. TCRalpha and TCRbeta cDNA libraries were built by 5'RACE with constant-segment primers, adding sample barcodes and unique molecular identifiers. Trizol reagent was used to extract RNA from every sample. Libraries were amplified in two PCR steps, with a second sample barcode and Illumina TruSeq adapters added in the second step. Sequencing of libraries was performed on an Illumina NovaSeq with 2 x 150 bp paired-end reads. As for how the authors treated the data: With migec v1.2.7, reads were demultiplexed and then collapsed into UMI-guided consensus sequences. Using mixcr v2.1.11, UMI consensuses were aligned to TRA and TRB V and J templates and then assembled into clonotypes. Expanded or contracted clonotypes were those called significant by both edgeR and NoisET, with noise models trained on biological replicates. For edgeR calls, the thresholds were a false discovery rate-adjusted p below 0.01 and a log2 fold-change of 1. As an exploratory analysis of dynamics, max-normalized trajectories of the 1000 most abundant clonotypes were examined by PCA with hierarchical clustering. Separately sequenced CD4+ and CD8+ repertoires were used to assign the CD4 or CD8 phenotype of responding clones. In-frame beta chains were kept once TCRdb had trimmed the public reads at Q25 with fastp and called clones with MiXCR. Each entry merges the rows of one CDR3 protein and shows their most common DNA and genes. Clone size and V and J calls follow TCRdb, not the original study. Within this sample are hundreds of thousands of distinct CDR3 sequences, with 17% of them counted one time only. The biggest ten clones account for approximately 8.1% of the sample.

V and J are trimmed by 6 bases and 1 base, and the gene matches miss 5 bases of the junction. Sequences MNHNS (CDR1) and SASEGT (CDR2) are obtained from the germline V gene. Including the terminal cysteine and phenylalanine, the CDR3 comprises 15 residues. Only the CDR3 region is kept as DNA, spanning 45 bases read in frame from base 1. The source of this sequence is an adult woman who had mild COVID-19 (a few samples of this study predate the infection). The sample titles of this study are shuffled in the database, so cell type and time point are left out; the donor was told from shared clones. Sequenced: PBMCs or a T cell subset sorted from them (not recorded which). The chain uses TRBV6-1 and TRBJ1-5; TRBD1 agrees with 8 junctional bases. The DNA reads as follows: TGTGCCAGCAGACAACAGGGGGTAAGCAATCAGCCCCAGCATTTT. Its translation reads: CASRQQGVSNQPQHF.